A single sample is the source of the 11 T cell receptor beta chains below, sequenced in a study of breast tumors, draining lymph nodes, adjacent tissues. Axillary draining lymph nodes of breast cancer patients supplied the node samples. Using its own MiXCR run on the multiplex PCR reads, TCRdb lists one record per CDR3 protein. Seen here are 200,000 or so distinct CDR3 sequences, roughly 31% observed once, and the top ten hold 4.3%. The sequenced sample was axillary lymph node tissue. These receptors came from a female donor with breast cancer. Some clones in this sample may be carry-over from other donors' samples.

This clonotype was counted ten times or more. CDR3 sequence: CASSIGRSYEQYF. The CDR3 DNA reads TGTGCCAGTAGTATTGGGAGATCCTACGAGCAGTACTTC. The chain links TRBV19 to TRBJ2-7; the D gene is possibly TRBD2 (5 bases). The CDR3 totals 13 residues. The germline V gene has CDR1 LNHDA and CDR2 SQIVND (reference sequence). The ends were cut back, 3 bases at V and 1 base at J, with 7 bases in the middle.

V gene TRBV18 combines with J gene TRBJ2-1, with 9 bases matching TRBD2. The germline V gene encodes CDR1 KGHSH and CDR2 LQKENI. The CDR3 covers 16 residues. V shed 4 bases and J 6 bases; nucleotides not matched to a gene: 10. CDR3 sequence reads: CASSQWTSATVNEQFF. The CDR3 nucleotides read TGTGCCAGCTCACAGTGGACTAGCGCAACTGTCAATGAGCAGTTCTTC.

This clonotype occurred many times. The V call is TRBV24-1, the J call TRBJ2-7; 11 bases line up with TRBD2. Per the germline V gene, CDR1 is KGHDR and CDR2 is SFDVKD. CDR3 length: 15 amino acids. V lost 5 bases to trimming and J lost 1 base; unmatched junction nucleotides: 3. CDR3 protein: CATSGGTSGSYEQYF. CDR3 nucleotides: TGTGCCACCAGTGGAGGGACTAGCGGATCCTACGAGCAGTACTTC.

This clonotype was counted at least ten times. V usage is TRBV7-9 and J usage is TRBJ1-2; TRBD1 matches 7 bases. The ends lost 7 bases at V and 6 bases at J; junction bases unmatched: 5. Germline CDR1 and CDR2: SEHNR and FQNEAQ (reference sequence). This CDR3 is 12 amino acids long. CDR3 loop: CASNRQGDGYTF. The DNA for the CDR3 is TGTGCCAGCAACCGACAGGGTGATGGCTACACCTTC.

This chain uses TRBV7-9 with TRBJ2-5; D uncertain. Trimming cost V 6 bases and J 5 bases, with 10 bases left between them. The CDR3 length is 12 residues. CDR1 is SEHNR and CDR2 is FQNEAQ in the germline V gene (reference sequence). The CDR3 loop is CASSWPGETQYF. Here the CDR3 DNA reads TGTGCCAGCAGTTGGCCCGGGGAGACCCAGTACTTC.

A note on this clonotype: Being one base from a much bigger clone, this may be a read error. The CDR3 does not end in the conserved phenylalanine or tryptophan, so this is likely a read error. In DNA form, the CDR3 reads TGTGCCAGCAGCGTAGGAGGCGGGGGGGCTGGAGAGACCCAGTACTGC. Its translation is CASSVGGGGAGETQYC. J is TRBJ2-5 and V is TRBV9; the match to TRBD2 covers 9 bases. This CDR3 contains 16 residues. J was trimmed by 4 bases and V by 0 bases; bases with no gene match: 7. Per germline, CDR1 SGDLS and CDR2 YYNGEE.

This clonotype has at least ten counts. V usage is TRBV19 and J usage is TRBJ1-2; 10 bases agree with TRBD1. The CDR3 totals 15 residues. From germline, CDR1 is LNHDA and CDR2 SQIVND (reference sequence). V shed 2 bases, J shed 3 bases, and the junction held 3 bases outside the gene matches. CDR3 in DNA: TGTGCCAGTAGTATATCGACAGGGGGCGACTATGGCTACACCTTC. Its protein product is CASSISTGGDYGYTF.

Concerning this clonotype itself: A much larger clone lies a single base off, so this may be a read error. V gene TRBV5-6 combines with J gene TRBJ2-6, with TRBD2 as a possible D gene (6 bases). V dropped 0 bases and J dropped 6 bases, with 13 bases sitting between them. The CDR3 consists of 16 residues. CDR1 and CDR2 from the germline V gene are SGHDT and YYEEEE. The CDR3 DNA is TGTGCCAGCAGCTTGGGGCCGGGGACTGAGGCCAACGTCCTGACTTTC. It specifies CASSLGPGTEANVLTF.

This clonotype was detected many times. This chain uses TRBV19 with TRBJ1-5; D is uncertain. Germline values: CDR1 LNHDA, CDR2 SQIVND (reference sequence). This CDR3 comprises 13 residues. Trimming pared 6 bases from V and 0 bases from J, leaving 6 bases between. CDR3 residues: CASRGFSNQPQHF. The CDR3 DNA follows: TGTGCCAGTAGGGGATTTAGCAATCAGCCCCAGCATTTT.

In this sample, this clonotype is medium-sized (0.01 to 0.1%). This rearrangement joins TRBV20-1 to TRBJ2-7; 7 nucleotides line up with TRBD2. There are 13 residues in the CDR3. The ends lost 2 bases at V and 3 bases at J; junction bases unmatched: 4. Germline CDR1 is DFQATT and CDR2 is SNEGSKA (reference sequence). CDR3 coding DNA: TGCAGTGCTAGAATGCGGGGGAACTACGAGCAGTACTTC. Translating gives CSARMRGNYEQYF.

This clonotype was picked up many times. CDR3 protein: CASSFSLANYNEQFF. In nucleotides, the CDR3 is TGTGCCAGCAGCTTCAGTCTAGCGAACTACAATGAGCAGTTCTTC. The chain carries TRBV7-2 and TRBJ2-1; TRBD2 might be the D (6 bases). Germline lookup yields CDR1 SGHTA and CDR2 FQGNSA. The CDR3 covers 15 residues. Trimming shortened V by 3 bases and J by 3 bases, and 12 bases separated the two germline ends.